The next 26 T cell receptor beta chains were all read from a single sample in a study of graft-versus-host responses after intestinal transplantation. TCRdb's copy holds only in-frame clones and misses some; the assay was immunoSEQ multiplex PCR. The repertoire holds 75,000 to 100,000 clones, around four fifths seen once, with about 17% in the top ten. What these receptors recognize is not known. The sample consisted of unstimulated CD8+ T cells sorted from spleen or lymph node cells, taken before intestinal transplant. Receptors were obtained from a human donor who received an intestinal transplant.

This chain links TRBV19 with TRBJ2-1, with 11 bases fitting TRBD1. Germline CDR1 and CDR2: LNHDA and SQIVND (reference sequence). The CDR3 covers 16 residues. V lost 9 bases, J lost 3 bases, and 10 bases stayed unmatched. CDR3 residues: CARRDRGRIHYNEQFF. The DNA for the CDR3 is TGTGCCAGGAGGGACAGGGGGAGAATCCACTACAATGAGCAGTTCTTC.

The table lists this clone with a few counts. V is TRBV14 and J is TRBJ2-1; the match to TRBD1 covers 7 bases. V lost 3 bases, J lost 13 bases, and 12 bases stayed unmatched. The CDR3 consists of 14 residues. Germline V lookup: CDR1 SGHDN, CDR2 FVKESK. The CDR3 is CASSQGQLPITQFF. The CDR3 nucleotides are TGTGCCAGCAGCCAGGGACAGTTACCAATTACCCAGTTCTTC.

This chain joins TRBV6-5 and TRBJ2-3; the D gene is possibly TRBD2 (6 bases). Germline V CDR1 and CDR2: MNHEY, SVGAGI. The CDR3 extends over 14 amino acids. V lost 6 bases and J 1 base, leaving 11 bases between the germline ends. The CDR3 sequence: CASSGGTGTDTQYF. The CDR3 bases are TGTGCCAGCAGCGGAGGGACGGGCACAGATACGCAGTATTTT.

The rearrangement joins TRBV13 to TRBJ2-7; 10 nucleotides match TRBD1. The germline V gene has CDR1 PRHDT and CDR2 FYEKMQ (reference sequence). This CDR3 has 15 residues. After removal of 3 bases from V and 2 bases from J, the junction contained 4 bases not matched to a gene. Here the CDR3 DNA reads TGTGCCAGCAGCTTTGGACAGGGGGAGCCCTACGAGCAGTACTTC. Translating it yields CASSFGQGEPYEQYF. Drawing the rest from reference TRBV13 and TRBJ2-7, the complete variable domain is AAGVIQSPRHLIKEKRETATLKCYPIPRHDTVYWYQQGPGQDPQFLISFYEKMQSDKGSIPDRFSAQQFSDYHSELNMSSLELGDSALYFCASSFGQGEPYEQYFGPGTRLTVT.

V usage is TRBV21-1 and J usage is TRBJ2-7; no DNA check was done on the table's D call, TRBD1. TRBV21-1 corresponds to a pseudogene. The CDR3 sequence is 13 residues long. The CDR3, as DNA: TGTGCCACCATCGGGCGGGCAGGGGACGAGCAGTACTTC. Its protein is CATIGRAGDEQYF.

This CDR3 reads CASRGGTDTQYF. DNA of the CDR3: TGTGCCAGCAGGGGGGGCACAGATACGCAGTATTTT. The V and J genes are TRBV6-6 and TRBJ2-3; the D call may be TRBD1 or TRBD2 (5 bases each). Germline V gene data show CDR1 as MNHNY and CDR2 as SVGAGI (reference sequence). V lost 6 bases, J lost 1 base, and 5 bases lay in between. The CDR3 totals 12 residues.

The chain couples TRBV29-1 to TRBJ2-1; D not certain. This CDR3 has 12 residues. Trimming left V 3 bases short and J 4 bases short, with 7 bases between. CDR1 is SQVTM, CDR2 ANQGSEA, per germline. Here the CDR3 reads CSVEPAYNEQFF. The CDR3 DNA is TGCAGCGTTGAGCCGGCTTACAATGAGCAGTTCTTC.

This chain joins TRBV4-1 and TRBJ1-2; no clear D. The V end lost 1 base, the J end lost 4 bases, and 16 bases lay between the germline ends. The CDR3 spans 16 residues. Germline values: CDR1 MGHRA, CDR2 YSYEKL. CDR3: CASSQVEGGGLYGYTF. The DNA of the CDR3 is TGCGCCAGCAGCCAAGTTGAGGGTGGCGGACTCTATGGCTACACCTTC.

The CDR3 reads CASSLSFTVDRYGYTF. In nucleotides, the CDR3 is TGTGCCAGCAGCTTATCCTTTACCGTAGACCGGTATGGCTACACCTTC. The chain recombines TRBV7-9 with TRBJ1-2; unclear D gene. The V end was cut by 2 bases, the J end by 5 bases, with 18 bases between. The CDR3 is made up of 16 amino acids. Germline CDR1 reads SEHNR; CDR2 reads FQNEAQ (reference sequence).

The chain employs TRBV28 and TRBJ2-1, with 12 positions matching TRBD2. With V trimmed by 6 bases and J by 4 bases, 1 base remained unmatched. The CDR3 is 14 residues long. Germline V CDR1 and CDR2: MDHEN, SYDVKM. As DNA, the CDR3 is TGTGCCAGCAGAGGACTAGCGGGGTACAATGAGCAGTTCTTC. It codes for CASRGLAGYNEQFF.

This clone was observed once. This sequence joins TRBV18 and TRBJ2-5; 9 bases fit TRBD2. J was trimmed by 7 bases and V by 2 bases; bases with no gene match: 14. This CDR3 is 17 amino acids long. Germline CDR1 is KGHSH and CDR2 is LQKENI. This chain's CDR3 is CASSPSSPIAGAVTQYF. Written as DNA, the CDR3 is TGTGCCAGCTCACCATCCTCGCCCATAGCGGGAGCCGTGACCCAGTACTTC.

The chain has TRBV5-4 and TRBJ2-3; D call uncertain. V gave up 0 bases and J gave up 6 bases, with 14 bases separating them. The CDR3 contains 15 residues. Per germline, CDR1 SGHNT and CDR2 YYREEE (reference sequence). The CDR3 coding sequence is TGTGCCAGCAGCTTGGAAGGGCCGTACGGCGATACGCAGTATTTT. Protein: CASSLEGPYGDTQYF.

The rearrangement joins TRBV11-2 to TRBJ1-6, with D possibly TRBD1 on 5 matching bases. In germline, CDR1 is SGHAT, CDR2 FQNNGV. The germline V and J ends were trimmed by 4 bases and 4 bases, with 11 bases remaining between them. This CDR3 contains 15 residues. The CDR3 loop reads CASSSSSGYNSPLHF. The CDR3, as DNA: TGTGCCAGCAGCTCAAGTTCAGGGTATAATTCACCCCTCCACTTT.

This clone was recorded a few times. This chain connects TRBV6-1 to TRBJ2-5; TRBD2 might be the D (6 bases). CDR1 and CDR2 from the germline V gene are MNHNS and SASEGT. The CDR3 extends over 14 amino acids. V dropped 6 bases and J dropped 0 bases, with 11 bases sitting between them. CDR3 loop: CASSASGYQETQYF. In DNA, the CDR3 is TGTGCCAGCAGCGCCAGCGGGTACCAAGAGACCCAGTACTTC.

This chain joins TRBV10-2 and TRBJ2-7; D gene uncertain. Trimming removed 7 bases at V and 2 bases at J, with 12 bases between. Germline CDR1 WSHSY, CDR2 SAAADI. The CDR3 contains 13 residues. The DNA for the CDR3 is TGCGCCAGCAAAGCAGGTGAAACCTACGAGCAGTACTTC. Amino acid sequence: CASKAGETYEQYF.

In DNA form, the CDR3 reads TGTGCCCGATCCTGGAGGGACGGGACCTACGAGCAGTACTTC. Translation: CARSWRDGTYEQYF. The chain employs TRBV4-2 and TRBJ2-7, with D possibly being TRBD2 (6 bases). Trimming cost V 11 bases and J 2 bases, with 19 bases left between them. This CDR3 is 14 amino acids long. Per germline, CDR1 LGHNA and CDR2 YNFKEQ.

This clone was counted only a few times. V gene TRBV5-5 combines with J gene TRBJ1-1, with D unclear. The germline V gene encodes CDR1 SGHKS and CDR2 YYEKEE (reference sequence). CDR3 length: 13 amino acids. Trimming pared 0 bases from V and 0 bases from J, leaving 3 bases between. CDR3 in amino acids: CASSLDLNTEAFF. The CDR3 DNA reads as TGTGCCAGCAGCTTGGATTTGAACACTGAAGCTTTCTTT.

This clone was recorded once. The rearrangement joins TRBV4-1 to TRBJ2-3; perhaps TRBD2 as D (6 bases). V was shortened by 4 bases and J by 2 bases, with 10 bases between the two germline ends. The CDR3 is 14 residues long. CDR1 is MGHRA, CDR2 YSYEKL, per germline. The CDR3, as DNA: TGCGCCAGCAGCCCTAGCGCAGACACAGATACGCAGTATTTT. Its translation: CASSPSADTDTQYF.

The DNA of the CDR3 is TGTGCCAGCAGCCCCGGGGACGAGCAGTACTTC. It codes for CASSPGDEQYF. This chain uses TRBV6-6 with TRBJ2-7, with D tentatively TRBD2 (5 bases). V was shortened by 6 bases and J by 5 bases, with 8 bases between the two germline ends. Germline CDR1 MNHNY, CDR2 SVGAGI (reference sequence). The CDR3 loop spans 11 amino acids.

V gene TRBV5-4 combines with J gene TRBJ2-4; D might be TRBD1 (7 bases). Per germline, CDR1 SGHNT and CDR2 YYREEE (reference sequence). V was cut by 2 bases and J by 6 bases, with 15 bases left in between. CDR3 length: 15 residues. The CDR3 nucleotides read TGTGCCAGCAGCTTTAGCAGGGGGGTGATAAACATTCAGTACTTC. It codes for CASSFSRGVINIQYF.

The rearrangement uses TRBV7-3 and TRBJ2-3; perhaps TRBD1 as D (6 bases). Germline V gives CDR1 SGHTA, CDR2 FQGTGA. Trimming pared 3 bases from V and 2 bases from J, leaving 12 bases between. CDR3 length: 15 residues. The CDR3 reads CASSFYRAPTDTQYF. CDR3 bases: TGTGCCAGCAGCTTCTACAGGGCTCCCACAGATACGCAGTATTTT.

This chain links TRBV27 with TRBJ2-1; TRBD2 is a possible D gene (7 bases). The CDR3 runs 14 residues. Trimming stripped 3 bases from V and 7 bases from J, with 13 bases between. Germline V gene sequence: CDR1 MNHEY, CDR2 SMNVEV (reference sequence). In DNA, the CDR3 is TGTGCCAGCAGTTTGAGGGGGGAGGGAAATGAGCAGTTCTTC. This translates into CASSLRGEGNEQFF.

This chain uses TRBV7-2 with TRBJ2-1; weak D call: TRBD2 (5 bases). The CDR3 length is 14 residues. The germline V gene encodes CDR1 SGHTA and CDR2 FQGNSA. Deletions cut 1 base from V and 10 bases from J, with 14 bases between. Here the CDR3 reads CASSLEVLPGEQFF. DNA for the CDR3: TGTGCCAGCAGCTTAGAGGTACTTCCGGGAGAGCAGTTCTTC.

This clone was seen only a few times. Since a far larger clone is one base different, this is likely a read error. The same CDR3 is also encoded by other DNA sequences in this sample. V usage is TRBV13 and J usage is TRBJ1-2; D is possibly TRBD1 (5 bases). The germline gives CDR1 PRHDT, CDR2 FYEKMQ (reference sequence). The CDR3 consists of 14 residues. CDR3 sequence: CASSLGQGLYGYTF. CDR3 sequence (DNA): TGCGCCAGCAGCTTAGGGCAGGGACTCTATGGCTACACCTTC.

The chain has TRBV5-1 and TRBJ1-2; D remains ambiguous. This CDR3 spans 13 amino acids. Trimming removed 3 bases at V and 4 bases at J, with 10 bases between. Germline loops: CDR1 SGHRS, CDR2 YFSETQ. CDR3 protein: CASSSIVAYGYTF. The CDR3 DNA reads TGCGCCAGCAGCTCCATAGTAGCCTATGGCTACACCTTC.

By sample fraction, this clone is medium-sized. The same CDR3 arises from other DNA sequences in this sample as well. CDR3 region: CASSYNSGNTIYF. For the CDR3, the DNA is TGTGCCAGCAGTTACAACTCTGGAAACACCATATATTTT. V and J are TRBV6-5 and TRBJ1-3; D is uncertain. The ends were cut back, 2 bases at V and 0 bases at J, with 2 bases in the middle. Germline V gives CDR1 MNHEY, CDR2 SVGAGI. The CDR3 length is 13 residues.